A selection of T cell receptor beta chains follows, all from one sample in a study of T-cell memory formation after mild COVID-19. TCRdb processed the 5' RACE reads anew with MiXCR; each CDR3 protein has one entry. The data contain just under 550,000 distinct CDR3 sequences, over 20% of them singletons. Sample: PBMCs or a T cell subset sorted from them (not recorded which). Receptor source: an adult woman who had mild COVID-19 (a few samples of this study predate the infection). Cell type and time point are not known. Both conserved end residues are part of each CDR3. A D gene is named only where the DNA matches it firmly. Clone sizes are given selectively: once, few, many, or a class where the clone is expanded.

J gene: TRBJ1-2; CDR3 length: 13; clone size: .; D gene: .; V gene: TRBV7-8; CDR3 protein: CASSLAALYGYTF; CDR3 DNA: TGTGCCAGCAGCTTAGCCGCGCTGTATGGCTACACCTTC
J gene: TRBJ2-1; CDR3 length: 15; clone size: .; D gene: .; V gene: TRBV11-2; CDR3 protein: CASSLETISYNEQFF; CDR3 DNA: TGTGCCAGCAGCTTAGAAACTATTTCCTACAATGAGCAGTTCTTC
J gene: TRBJ1-3; CDR3 length: 13; clone size: .; D gene: TRBD1; V gene: TRBV12-3/TRBV12-4; CDR3 protein: CASSTLGGTALNF; CDR3 DNA: TGTGCCAGCAGTACCCTCGGCGGGACAGCCCTGAATTTT
J gene: TRBJ2-5; CDR3 length: 14; clone size: .; D gene: .; V gene: TRBV3-1; CDR3 protein: CASSQDPVQETQYF; CDR3 DNA: TGTGCCAGCAGCCAAGACCCAGTCCAAGAGACCCAGTACTTC
J gene: TRBJ2-1; CDR3 length: 17; clone size: .; D gene: TRBD2; V gene: TRBV7-9; CDR3 protein: CASSLLTSGELDNEQFF; CDR3 DNA: TGTGCCAGCAGCTTACTGACTAGCGGGGAGCTCGACAATGAGCAGTTCTTC
J gene: TRBJ2-2; CDR3 length: 15; clone size: .; D gene: TRBD2; V gene: TRBV7-9; CDR3 protein: CASSFWTSGGGELFF; CDR3 DNA: TGTGCCAGCAGCTTTTGGACTAGCGGGGGCGGGGAGCTGTTTTTT
J gene: TRBJ2-1; CDR3 length: 15; clone size: .; D gene: .; V gene: TRBV20-1; CDR3 protein: CSARGLGNSYNEQFF; CDR3 DNA: TGCAGTGCTAGAGGTCTAGGAAATTCCTACAATGAGCAGTTCTTC
J gene: TRBJ1-4; CDR3 length: 14; clone size: few; D gene: .; V gene: TRBV20-1; CDR3 protein: CSVYAGTGDEKLFF; CDR3 DNA: TGCAGTGTTTACGCCGGGACGGGGGATGAAAAACTGTTTTTT
J gene: TRBJ2-1; CDR3 length: 15; clone size: few; D gene: TRBD2; V gene: TRBV6-2/TRBV6-3; CDR3 protein: CASSLPGLAYNEQFF; CDR3 DNA: TGTGCCAGCAGCTTACCGGGACTAGCGTACAATGAGCAGTTCTTC
J gene: TRBJ1-3; CDR3 length: 16; clone size: .; D gene: .; V gene: TRBV18; CDR3 protein: CASSPLQAADGNTIYF; CDR3 DNA: TGTGCCAGCTCACCTCTACAGGCCGCGGACGGAAACACCATATATTTT
J gene: TRBJ2-5; CDR3 length: 14; clone size: .; D gene: .; V gene: TRBV5-1; CDR3 protein: CASSLQGVRETQYF; CDR3 DNA: TGCGCCAGCAGCCTTCAAGGGGTCCGGGAGACCCAGTACTTC
J gene: TRBJ2-1; CDR3 length: 15; clone size: .; D gene: TRBD2; V gene: TRBV20-1; CDR3 protein: CSARDRTSGSWEQFF; CDR3 DNA: TGCAGTGCTAGAGATCGTACTAGCGGGAGTTGGGAGCAGTTCTTC
J gene: TRBJ1-2; CDR3 length: 13; clone size: few; D gene: .; V gene: TRBV7-2; CDR3 protein: CASIFKREGGYTF; CDR3 DNA: TGTGCCAGCATATTTAAGCGGGAGGGTGGCTACACCTTC
J gene: TRBJ2-1; CDR3 length: 15; clone size: .; D gene: TRBD2; V gene: TRBV27; CDR3 protein: CASSSGTSGVHEQFF; CDR3 DNA: TGTGCCAGCAGTTCCGGGACTAGCGGGGTGCATGAGCAGTTCTTC
J gene: TRBJ1-1; CDR3 length: 13; clone size: few; D gene: .; V gene: TRBV7-6; CDR3 protein: CASSPGEDTEAFF; CDR3 DNA: TGTGCCAGCAGCCCTGGAGAGGATACTGAAGCTTTCTTT
J gene: TRBJ1-1; CDR3 length: 15; clone size: few; D gene: .; V gene: TRBV20-1; CDR3 protein: CSAPDGGTMNTEAFF; CDR3 DNA: TGCAGTGCTCCCGATGGGGGGACAATGAACACTGAAGCTTTCTTT
J gene: TRBJ2-2; CDR3 length: 15; clone size: .; D gene: .; V gene: TRBV18; CDR3 protein: CASSPWQLNTGELFF; CDR3 DNA: TGTGCCAGCTCACCATGGCAGCTCAACACCGGGGAGCTGTTTTTT
J gene: TRBJ1-5; CDR3 length: 14; clone size: .; D gene: .; V gene: TRBV24-1; CDR3 protein: CATSVQNSNHPQHF; CDR3 DNA: TGTGCCACCAGCGTACAAAATAGCAATCACCCCCAGCATTTT
J gene: TRBJ2-1; CDR3 length: 16; clone size: .; D gene: .; V gene: TRBV7-2; CDR3 protein: CASSLTAPYSYNEQFF; CDR3 DNA: TGTGCCAGCAGCTTGACGGCCCCGTACTCCTACAATGAGCAGTTCTTC
J gene: TRBJ2-7; CDR3 length: 15; clone size: few; D gene: .; V gene: TRBV27; CDR3 protein: CASSPPGYLAYEQYF; CDR3 DNA: TGTGCCAGCAGCCCACCGGGGTATCTCGCCTACGAGCAGTACTTC
J gene: TRBJ1-1; CDR3 length: 15; clone size: .; D gene: TRBD1; V gene: TRBV27; CDR3 protein: CASLPTGGVDTEAFF; CDR3 DNA: TGTGCCAGCCTCCCCACAGGGGGGGTGGACACTGAAGCTTTCTTT
J gene: TRBJ2-2; CDR3 length: 17; clone size: .; D gene: TRBD1; V gene: TRBV7-9; CDR3 protein: CASSRTGDALNTGELFF; CDR3 DNA: TGTGCCAGCAGCCGGACAGGGGACGCGCTAAACACCGGGGAGCTGTTTTTT
J gene: TRBJ2-6; CDR3 length: 16; clone size: few; D gene: .; V gene: TRBV7-2; CDR3 protein: CASSLVSDSGANVLTF; CDR3 DNA: TGTGCCAGCAGCTTAGTCTCTGACTCTGGGGCCAACGTCCTGACTTTC
J gene: TRBJ1-5; CDR3 length: 16; clone size: few; D gene: .; V gene: TRBV4-3; CDR3 protein: CASSQEVGRVLQPQHF; CDR3 DNA: TGCGCCAGCAGCCAAGAAGTAGGCAGGGTTTTACAGCCCCAGCATTTT
J gene: TRBJ1-4; CDR3 length: 13; clone size: few; D gene: .; V gene: TRBV23-1; CDR3 protein: CASSQSADEKLFF; CDR3 DNA: TGCGCCAGCAGTCAATCCGCGGATGAAAAACTGTTTTTT
J gene: TRBJ2-5; CDR3 length: 14; clone size: few; D gene: .; V gene: TRBV24-1; CDR3 protein: CATSGRVTQETQYF; CDR3 DNA: TGTGCCACCAGTGGTAGGGTCACCCAAGAGACCCAGTACTTC
J gene: TRBJ2-5; CDR3 length: 14; clone size: many; D gene: .; V gene: TRBV5-5; CDR3 protein: CASSLGGVEETQYF; CDR3 DNA: TGTGCCAGCAGCTTGGGCGGGGTCGAAGAGACCCAGTACTTC
J gene: TRBJ2-7; CDR3 length: 14; clone size: .; D gene: TRBD1; V gene: TRBV7-6; CDR3 protein: CASSWGQITYEQYF; CDR3 DNA: TGTGCCAGCAGCTGGGGACAGATAACCTACGAGCAGTACTTC
J gene: TRBJ2-3; CDR3 length: 14; clone size: many; D gene: TRBD1; V gene: TRBV18; CDR3 protein: CASSSQGSTDTQYF; CDR3 DNA: TGTGCCAGCTCATCACAGGGGAGCACAGATACGCAGTATTTT
J gene: TRBJ2-5; CDR3 length: 15; clone size: few; D gene: TRBD2; V gene: TRBV6-5; CDR3 protein: CASSQAGGVQETQYF; CDR3 DNA: TGTGCCAGCAGTCAAGCGGGGGGGGTCCAAGAGACCCAGTACTTC
J gene: TRBJ1-1; CDR3 length: 13; clone size: once; D gene: .; V gene: TRBV30; CDR3 protein: CAWSGDIYTEAFF; CDR3 DNA: TGTGCCTGGAGCGGGGACATATACACTGAAGCTTTCTTT
J gene: TRBJ1-4; CDR3 length: 14; clone size: few; D gene: .; V gene: TRBV6-6; CDR3 protein: CASSHGETNEKLFF; CDR3 DNA: TGTGCCAGCAGTCATGGAGAGACTAATGAAAAACTGTTTTTT
J gene: TRBJ2-7; CDR3 length: 18; clone size: few; D gene: TRBD1; V gene: TRBV5-1; CDR3 protein: CASRRDRGYNSMSYEQYF; CDR3 DNA: TGCGCCAGCAGACGTGACAGGGGGTATAATAGTATGAGCTACGAGCAGTACTTC
J gene: TRBJ2-3; CDR3 length: 12; clone size: few; D gene: .; V gene: TRBV6-6; CDR3 protein: CASSYGSDTQYF; CDR3 DNA: TGTGCCAGCAGTTACGGGTCCGATACGCAGTATTTT
J gene: TRBJ1-3; CDR3 length: 14; clone size: .; D gene: .; V gene: TRBV3-1; CDR3 protein: CASSQGWAGNTIYF; CDR3 DNA: TGTGCCAGCAGCCAGGGCTGGGCGGGAAACACCATATATTTT
J gene: TRBJ1-6; CDR3 length: 16; clone size: few; D gene: .; V gene: TRBV7-9; CDR3 protein: CASSLGESSYNSPLHF; CDR3 DNA: TGTGCCAGCAGCTTAGGGGAGAGCTCCTATAATTCACCCCTCCACTTT
J gene: TRBJ1-2; CDR3 length: 16; clone size: .; D gene: .; V gene: TRBV10-3; CDR3 protein: CAISESAGDRYYGYTF; CDR3 DNA: TGTGCCATCAGTGAGTCGGCAGGGGATAGGTACTATGGCTACACCTTC
J gene: TRBJ1-2; CDR3 length: 16; clone size: .; D gene: TRBD1; V gene: TRBV6-5; CDR3 protein: CASSYSNSGGHYGYTF; CDR3 DNA: TGTGCCAGCAGTTACTCGAATTCAGGGGGGCACTATGGCTACACCTTC
J gene: TRBJ1-2; CDR3 length: 14; clone size: few; D gene: .; V gene: TRBV7-9; CDR3 protein: CASSLVVPAYGYTF; CDR3 DNA: TGTGCCAGCAGCTTAGTTGTGCCGGCTTATGGCTACACCTTC
J gene: TRBJ2-3; CDR3 length: 14; clone size: .; D gene: TRBD1; V gene: TRBV29-1; CDR3 protein: CSVAGTGWTDTQYF; CDR3 DNA: TGCAGCGTCGCCGGGACAGGGTGGACAGATACGCAGTATTTT
J gene: TRBJ1-2; CDR3 length: 14; clone size: .; D gene: .; V gene: TRBV7-2; CDR3 protein: CASSSFREDYGYTF; CDR3 DNA: TGTGCCAGCAGCTCCTTCAGGGAGGACTATGGCTACACCTTC
J gene: TRBJ1-1; CDR3 length: 12; clone size: .; D gene: .; V gene: TRBV19; CDR3 protein: CASWGGFTEAFF; CDR3 DNA: TGTGCCAGCTGGGGGGGTTTCACTGAAGCTTTCTTT
J gene: TRBJ2-5; CDR3 length: 15; clone size: few; D gene: .; V gene: TRBV20-1; CDR3 protein: CSAPPPLGTQETQYF; CDR3 DNA: TGCAGTGCGCCTCCCCCGCTGGGAACACAAGAGACCCAGTACTTC
J gene: TRBJ2-3; CDR3 length: 15; clone size: once; D gene: .; V gene: TRBV20-1; CDR3 protein: CSADGPPGGTDTQYF; CDR3 DNA: TGCAGTGCCGACGGGCCCCCCGGAGGGACAGATACGCAGTATTTT
J gene: TRBJ1-1; CDR3 length: 16; clone size: .; D gene: .; V gene: TRBV5-1; CDR3 protein: CARSLGPQAQNTEAFF; CDR3 DNA: TGCGCCAGAAGCTTGGGTCCGCAGGCTCAAAACACTGAAGCTTTCTTT
J gene: TRBJ2-3; CDR3 length: 13; clone size: .; D gene: .; V gene: TRBV30; CDR3 protein: CAWSEAPADTQYF; CDR3 DNA: TGTGCCTGGAGTGAGGCCCCGGCGGATACGCAGTATTTT
J gene: TRBJ2-2; CDR3 length: 16; clone size: .; D gene: .; V gene: TRBV19; CDR3 protein: CASSERDSTNTGELFF; CDR3 DNA: TGTGCCAGTAGTGAGAGGGACTCAACTAACACCGGGGAGCTGTTTTTT